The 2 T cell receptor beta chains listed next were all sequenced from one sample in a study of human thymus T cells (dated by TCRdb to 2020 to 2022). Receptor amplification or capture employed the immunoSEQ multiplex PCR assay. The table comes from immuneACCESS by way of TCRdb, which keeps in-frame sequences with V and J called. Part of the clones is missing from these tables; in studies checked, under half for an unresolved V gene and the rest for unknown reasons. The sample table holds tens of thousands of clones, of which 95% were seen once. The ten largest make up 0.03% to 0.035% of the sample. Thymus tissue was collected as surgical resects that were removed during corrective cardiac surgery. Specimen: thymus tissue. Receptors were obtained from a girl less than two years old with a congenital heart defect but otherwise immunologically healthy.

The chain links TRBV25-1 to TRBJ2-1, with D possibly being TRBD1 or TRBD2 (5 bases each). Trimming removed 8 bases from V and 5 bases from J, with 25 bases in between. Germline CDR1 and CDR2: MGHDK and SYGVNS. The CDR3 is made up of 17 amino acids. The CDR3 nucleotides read TGTGCCAGCTGTAGCGCTGTTAAGGACAATCAAGACAATGAGCAGTTCTTC. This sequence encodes CASCSAVKDNQDNEQFF.

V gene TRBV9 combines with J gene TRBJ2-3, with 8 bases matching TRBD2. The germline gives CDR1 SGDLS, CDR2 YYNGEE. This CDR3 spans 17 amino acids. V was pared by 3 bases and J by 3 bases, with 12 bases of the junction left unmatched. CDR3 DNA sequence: TGTGCCAGCAGCGCTACAAAAACTAGCGGCAGGACAGATACGCAGTATTTT. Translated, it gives CASSATKTSGRTDTQYF.